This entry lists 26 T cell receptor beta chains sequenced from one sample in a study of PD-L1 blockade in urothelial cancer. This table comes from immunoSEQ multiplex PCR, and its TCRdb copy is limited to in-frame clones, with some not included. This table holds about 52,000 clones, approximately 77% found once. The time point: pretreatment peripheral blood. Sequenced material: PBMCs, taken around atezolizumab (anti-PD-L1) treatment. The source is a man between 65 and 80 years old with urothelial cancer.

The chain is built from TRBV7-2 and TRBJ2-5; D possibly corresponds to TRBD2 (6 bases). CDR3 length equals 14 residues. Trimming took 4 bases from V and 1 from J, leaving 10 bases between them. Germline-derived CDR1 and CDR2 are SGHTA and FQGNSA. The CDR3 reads CASSSIAAQETQYF. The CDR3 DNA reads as TGTGCCAGCAGCTCAATAGCGGCCCAAGAGACCCAGTACTTC.

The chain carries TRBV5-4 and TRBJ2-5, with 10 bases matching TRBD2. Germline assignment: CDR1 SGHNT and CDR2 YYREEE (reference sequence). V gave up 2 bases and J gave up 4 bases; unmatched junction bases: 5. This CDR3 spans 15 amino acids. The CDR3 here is CASSLSGGARETQYF. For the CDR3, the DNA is TGTGCCAGCAGCTTAAGCGGGGGGGCCAGAGAGACCCAGTACTTC.

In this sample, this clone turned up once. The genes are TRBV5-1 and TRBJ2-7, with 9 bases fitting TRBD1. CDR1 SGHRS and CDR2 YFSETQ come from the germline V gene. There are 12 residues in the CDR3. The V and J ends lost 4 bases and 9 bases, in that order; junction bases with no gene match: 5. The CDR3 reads CASSEDRGVQYF. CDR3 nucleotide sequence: TGCGCCAGCAGCGAGGACAGGGGAGTGCAGTACTTC.

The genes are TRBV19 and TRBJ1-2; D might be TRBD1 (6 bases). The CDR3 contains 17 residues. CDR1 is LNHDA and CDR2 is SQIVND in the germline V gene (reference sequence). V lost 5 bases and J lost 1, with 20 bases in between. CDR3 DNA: TGTGCCAGTAGTGGTCACAGGGTGCCGGAGAATAACTATGGCTACACCTTC. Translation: CASSGHRVPENNYGYTF.

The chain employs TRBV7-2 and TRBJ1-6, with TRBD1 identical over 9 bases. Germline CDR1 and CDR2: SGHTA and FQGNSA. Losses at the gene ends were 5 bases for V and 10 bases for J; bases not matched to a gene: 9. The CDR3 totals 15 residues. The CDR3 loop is CASSKTGQGWSPLHF. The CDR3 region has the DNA TGTGCCAGCAGCAAAACGGGACAGGGTTGGTCACCCCTCCACTTT.

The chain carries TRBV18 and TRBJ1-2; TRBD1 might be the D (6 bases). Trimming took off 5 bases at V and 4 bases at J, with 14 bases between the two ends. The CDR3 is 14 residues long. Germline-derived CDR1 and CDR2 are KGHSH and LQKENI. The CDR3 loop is CASSSGQSAYGYTF. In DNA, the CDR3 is TGTGCCAGCTCATCCGGACAGAGCGCCTATGGCTACACCTTC.

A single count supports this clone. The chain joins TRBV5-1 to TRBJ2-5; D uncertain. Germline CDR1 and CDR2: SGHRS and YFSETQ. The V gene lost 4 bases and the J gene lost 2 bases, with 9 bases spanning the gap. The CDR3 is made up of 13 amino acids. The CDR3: CASSPVVQETQYF. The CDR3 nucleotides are TGCGCCAGCAGCCCTGTCGTTCAAGAGACCCAGTACTTC.

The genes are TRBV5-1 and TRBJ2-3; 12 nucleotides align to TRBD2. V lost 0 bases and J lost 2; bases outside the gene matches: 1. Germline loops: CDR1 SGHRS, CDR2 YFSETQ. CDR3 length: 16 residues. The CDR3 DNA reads TGCGCCAGCAGCTTGGGACTAGCGGGAGCCACAGATACGCAGTATTTT. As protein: CASSLGLAGATDTQYF. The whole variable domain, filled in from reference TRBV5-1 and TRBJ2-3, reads KAGVTQTPRYLIKTRGQQVTLSCSPISGHRSVSWYQQTPGQGLQFLFEYFSETQRNKGNFPGRFSGRQFSNSRSEMNVSTLELGDSALYLCASSLGLAGATDTQYFGPGTRLTVL.

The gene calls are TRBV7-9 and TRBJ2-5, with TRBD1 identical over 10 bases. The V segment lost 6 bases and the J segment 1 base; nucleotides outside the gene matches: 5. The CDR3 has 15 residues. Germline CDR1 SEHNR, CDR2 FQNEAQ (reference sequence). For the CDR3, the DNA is TGTGCCAGCAGTCCCCGGACAGGGGGCCAAGAGACCCAGTACTTC. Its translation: CASSPRTGGQETQYF.

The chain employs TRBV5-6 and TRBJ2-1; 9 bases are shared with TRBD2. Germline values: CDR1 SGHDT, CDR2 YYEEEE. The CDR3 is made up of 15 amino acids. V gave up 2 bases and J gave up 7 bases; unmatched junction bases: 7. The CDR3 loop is CASSLAGGTWNEQFF. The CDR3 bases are TGTGCCAGCAGCTTAGCGGGAGGTACTTGGAATGAGCAGTTCTTC.

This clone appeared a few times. Here the CDR3 DNA reads TGTGCCATAGAGGCTGGGGCCAACGTCCTGACTTTC. Its protein product is CAIEAGANVLTF. The chain links TRBV10-3 to TRBJ2-6; D unclear. The V end was cut by 9 bases, the J end by 2 bases, with 5 bases between. Germline assignment: CDR1 ENHRY and CDR2 SYGVKD. The CDR3 spans 12 residues.

The CDR3 DNA follows: TGTGCCAGCAGCTTTTTTAGCGGGAGGTTACACGAGCAGTACTTC. Amino acids: CASSFFSGRLHEQYF. The J gene is TRBJ2-7, the V gene TRBV11-3; 10 nucleotides match TRBD2. Germline loops: CDR1 SGHNT, CDR2 YENEEA. J lost 5 bases, V lost 3 bases, and 7 bases had no gene match. This CDR3 is 15 amino acids long.

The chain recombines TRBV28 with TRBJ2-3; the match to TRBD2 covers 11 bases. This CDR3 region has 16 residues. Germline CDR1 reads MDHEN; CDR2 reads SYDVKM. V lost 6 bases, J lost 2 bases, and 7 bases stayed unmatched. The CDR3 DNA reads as TGTGCCAGCAGCCCTAGCGGGAGGCCCCTCACAGATACGCAGTATTTT. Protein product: CASSPSGRPLTDTQYF.

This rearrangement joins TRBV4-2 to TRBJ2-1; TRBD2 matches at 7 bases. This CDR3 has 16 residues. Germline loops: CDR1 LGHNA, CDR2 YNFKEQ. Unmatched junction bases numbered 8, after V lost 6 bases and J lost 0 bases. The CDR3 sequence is CASSLGGLSSYNEQFF. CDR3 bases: TGTGCCAGCAGTCTGGGGGGACTAAGCTCCTACAATGAGCAGTTCTTC.

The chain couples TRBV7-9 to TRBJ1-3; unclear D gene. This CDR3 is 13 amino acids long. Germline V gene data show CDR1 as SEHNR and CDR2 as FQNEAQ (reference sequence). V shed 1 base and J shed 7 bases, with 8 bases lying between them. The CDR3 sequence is CASSLGGRNTIYF. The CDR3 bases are TGTGCCAGCAGCTTAGGCGGGCGCAACACCATATATTTT. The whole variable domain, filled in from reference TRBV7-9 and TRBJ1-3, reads DTGVSQNPRHKITKRGQNVTFRCDPISEHNRLYWYRQTLGQGPEFLTYFQNEAQLEKSRLLSDRFSAERPKGSFSTLEIQRTEQGDSAMYLCASSLGGRNTIYFGEGSWLTVV.

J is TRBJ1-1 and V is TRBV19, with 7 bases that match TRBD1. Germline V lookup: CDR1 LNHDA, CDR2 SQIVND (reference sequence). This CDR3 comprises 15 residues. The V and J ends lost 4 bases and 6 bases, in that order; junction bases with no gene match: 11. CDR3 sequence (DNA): TGTGCCAGTAGTAGATACAGGGGTAAACGGGCTGAAGCTTTCTTT. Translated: CASSRYRGKRAEAFF. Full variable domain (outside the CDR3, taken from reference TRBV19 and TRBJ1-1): DGGITQSPKYLFRKEGQNVTLSCEQNLNHDAMYWYRQDPGQGLRLIYYSQIVNDFQKGDIAEGYSVSREKKESFPLTVTSAQKNPTAFYLCASSRYRGKRAEAFFGQGTRLTVV.

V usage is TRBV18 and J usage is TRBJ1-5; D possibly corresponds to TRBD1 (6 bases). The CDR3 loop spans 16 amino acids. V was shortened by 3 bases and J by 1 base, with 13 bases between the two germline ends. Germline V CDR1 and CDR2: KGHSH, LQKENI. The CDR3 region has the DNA TGTGCCAGCTCACCCACAGGGAGGGGGAGCAATCAGCCCCAGCATTTT. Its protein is CASSPTGRGSNQPQHF. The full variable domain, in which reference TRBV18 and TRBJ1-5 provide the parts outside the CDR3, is NAGVMQNPRHLVRRRGQEARLRCSPMKGHSHVYWYRQLPEEGLKFMVYLQKENIIDESGMPKERFSAEFPKEGPSILRIQQVVRGDSAAYFCASSPTGRGSNQPQHFGDGTRLSIL.

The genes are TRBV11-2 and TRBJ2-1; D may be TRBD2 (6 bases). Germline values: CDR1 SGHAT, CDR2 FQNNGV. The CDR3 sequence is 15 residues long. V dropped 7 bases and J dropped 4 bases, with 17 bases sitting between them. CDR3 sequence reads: CASIIRTGSYNEQFF. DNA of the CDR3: TGTGCCAGCATCATAAGAACCGGGAGTTACAATGAGCAGTTCTTC.

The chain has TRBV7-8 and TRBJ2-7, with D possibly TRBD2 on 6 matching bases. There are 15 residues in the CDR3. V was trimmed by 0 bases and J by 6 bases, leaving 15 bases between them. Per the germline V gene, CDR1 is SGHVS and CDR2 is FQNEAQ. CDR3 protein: CASSLALGGRVEQYF. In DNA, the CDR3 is TGTGCCAGCAGCTTAGCCCTGGGAGGTAGGGTCGAGCAGTACTTC.

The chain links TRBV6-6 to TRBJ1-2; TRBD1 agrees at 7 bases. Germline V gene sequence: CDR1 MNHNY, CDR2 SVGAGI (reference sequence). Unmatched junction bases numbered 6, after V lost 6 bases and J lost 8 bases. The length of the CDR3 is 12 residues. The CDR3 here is CASRRDSLGYTF. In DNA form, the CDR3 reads TGTGCCAGCAGGAGGGACAGCTTGGGCTACACCTTC.

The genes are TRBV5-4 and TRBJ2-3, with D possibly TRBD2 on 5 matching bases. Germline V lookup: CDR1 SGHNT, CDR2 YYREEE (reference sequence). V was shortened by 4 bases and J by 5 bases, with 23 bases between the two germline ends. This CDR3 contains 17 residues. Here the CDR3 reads CASSPVVERTVGDTQYF. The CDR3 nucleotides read TGTGCCAGCAGCCCGGTCGTGGAGCGGACCGTGGGAGATACGCAGTATTTT.

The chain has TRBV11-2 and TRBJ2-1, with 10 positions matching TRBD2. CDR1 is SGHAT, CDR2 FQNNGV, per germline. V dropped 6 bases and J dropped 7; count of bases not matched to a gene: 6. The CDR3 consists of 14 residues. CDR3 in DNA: TGTGCCAGCAGTCGACTAGCGGGTGGAAATGAGCAGTTCTTC. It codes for CASSRLAGGNEQFF.

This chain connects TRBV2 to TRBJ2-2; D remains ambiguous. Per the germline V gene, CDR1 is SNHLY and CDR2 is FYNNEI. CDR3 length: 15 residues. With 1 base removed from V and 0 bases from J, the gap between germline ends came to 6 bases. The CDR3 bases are TGTGCCAGCAGTGAAGTACCGGCGAACACCGGGGAGCTGTTTTTT. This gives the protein CASSEVPANTGELFF.

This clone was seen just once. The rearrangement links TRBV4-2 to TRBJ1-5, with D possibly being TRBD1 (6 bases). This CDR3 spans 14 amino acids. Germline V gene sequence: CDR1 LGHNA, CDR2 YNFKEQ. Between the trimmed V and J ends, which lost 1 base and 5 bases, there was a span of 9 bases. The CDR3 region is CASSQGDNHQPQHF. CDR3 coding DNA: TGTGCCAGCAGCCAAGGGGACAACCATCAGCCCCAGCATTTT.

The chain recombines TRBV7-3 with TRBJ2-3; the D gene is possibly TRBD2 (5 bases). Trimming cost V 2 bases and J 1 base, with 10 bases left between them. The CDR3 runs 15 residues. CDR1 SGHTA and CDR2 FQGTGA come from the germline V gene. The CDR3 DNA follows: TGTGCCAGCAGCTTACGGGGTAGCGGCACAGATACGCAGTATTTT. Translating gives CASSLRGSGTDTQYF.

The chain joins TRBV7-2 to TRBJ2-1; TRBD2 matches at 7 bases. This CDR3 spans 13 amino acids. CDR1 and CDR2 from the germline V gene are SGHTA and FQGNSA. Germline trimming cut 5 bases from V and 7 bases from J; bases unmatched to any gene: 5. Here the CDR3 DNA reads TGTGCCAGCAGCCATACTAGCGTGAATGAGCAGTTCTTC. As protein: CASSHTSVNEQFF.